The 17 T cell receptor beta chains reported below all come from one sample, sequenced in a study of graft-versus-host responses after intestinal transplantation. Their antigen targets remain unknown. TCRdb's copy holds only in-frame clones and misses some; the assay was immunoSEQ multiplex PCR. The sample has 100,000 or so clones; about 92% are singletons. The sequenced sample was unstimulated CD8+ T cells sorted from spleen or lymph node cells, obtained before intestinal transplant. These receptors were collected from a human donor who received an intestinal transplant.

A note on this clone: Other nucleotide sequences in the sample specify the same CDR3. The genes are TRBV30 and TRBJ1-5; D gene uncertain. Germline V gene data show CDR1 as GTSNPN and CDR2 as SVGIG (reference sequence). The CDR3 is made up of 13 amino acids. With 2 bases removed from V and 2 bases from J, the gap between germline ends came to 7 bases. The CDR3 DNA reads TGTGCCTGGAGTCCGTCAGGCAATCAGCCCCAGCATTTT. Its translation is CAWSPSGNQPQHF.

The chain is built from TRBV7-2 and TRBJ2-3; 8 nucleotides line up with TRBD2. Trimming removed 1 base from V and 5 bases from J; junction bases left unmatched: 8. The CDR3 loop spans 16 amino acids. Germline assignment: CDR1 SGHTA and CDR2 FQGNSA. The CDR3: CASSLVGSGDGDTQYF. DNA of the CDR3: TGTGCCAGCAGCTTAGTGGGTAGCGGGGACGGAGATACGCAGTATTTT.

In its sample, this clone was seen a few times. This chain uses TRBV2 with TRBJ2-1; 7 nucleotides agree with TRBD2. Germline V CDR1 and CDR2: SNHLY, FYNNEI. CDR3 size: 14 residues. V gave up 7 bases and J gave up 1 base; unmatched junction bases: 4. The CDR3 here is CASIPGGSYNEQFF. The CDR3 nucleotides read TGTGCCAGCATACCGGGGGGATCCTACAATGAGCAGTTCTTC.

The chain carries TRBV5-4 and TRBJ2-3, with 7 bases that match TRBD1. J lost 5 bases, V lost 3 bases, and 9 bases had no gene match. Germline loops: CDR1 SGHNT, CDR2 YYREEE (reference sequence). The CDR3 consists of 15 residues. CDR3 protein: CASSSPIDREDTQYF. The CDR3 DNA reads as TGTGCCAGCAGCTCACCTATAGACAGGGAAGATACGCAGTATTTT.

To note about this clone: Other DNA sequences in this specimen translate into the identical CDR3. This sequence joins TRBV5-6 and TRBJ1-5; D remains ambiguous. Trimming stripped 0 bases from V and 2 bases from J, with 3 bases between. Germline CDR1 is SGHDT and CDR2 is YYEEEE. This CDR3 comprises 13 residues. The CDR3 sequence is CASSLAGNQPQHF. The CDR3 DNA reads as TGTGCCAGCAGCTTGGCAGGCAATCAGCCCCAGCATTTT.

The CDR3 bases are TGTGCCAGCAGCCCCGAGACAGGCCACTACGAGCAGTACTTC. Its protein is CASSPETGHYEQYF. This chain connects TRBV27 to TRBJ2-7, with D maybe TRBD1 (6 bases). Trimming cost V 6 bases and J 3 bases, with 15 bases left between them. CDR1 is MNHEY and CDR2 is SMNVEV in the germline V gene (reference sequence). The CDR3 covers 14 residues.

J is TRBJ1-1 and V is TRBV27; D is uncertain. Trimming pared 3 bases from V and 6 bases from J, leaving 14 bases between. CDR1 and CDR2 from the germline V gene are MNHEY and SMNVEV (reference sequence). The CDR3 covers 14 residues. CDR3 residues: CASSLTGNGAEAFF. As DNA, the CDR3 is TGTGCCAGCAGTTTGACGGGGAACGGGGCTGAAGCTTTCTTT.

The chain has TRBV13 and TRBJ1-1; no clear D. The CDR3 contains 14 residues. Germline V gives CDR1 PRHDT, CDR2 FYEKMQ (reference sequence). V lost 1 base and J 1 base, leaving 7 bases between the germline ends. As DNA, the CDR3 is TGTGCCAGCAGCTTAGCCGCGGGGAACACTGAAGCTTTCTTT. It codes for CASSLAAGNTEAFF.

The gene calls are TRBV6-5 and TRBJ2-3, with D possibly being TRBD1 (5 bases). Trimming took off 7 bases at V and 3 bases at J, with 11 bases between the two ends. The V gene's germline CDR1 is MNHEY and CDR2 SVGAGI. The CDR3 contains 13 residues. This CDR3 is CASTTQGTDTQYF. In DNA, the CDR3 is TGTGCCAGCACCACGCAGGGTACAGATACGCAGTATTTT.

This clone was counted once. The V and J genes are TRBV27 and TRBJ2-4, with D possibly TRBD1 on 6 matching bases. From germline, CDR1 is MNHEY and CDR2 SMNVEV (reference sequence). V lost 5 bases to trimming and J lost 0 bases, with 11 bases between them. CDR3 length: 15 residues. Written as DNA, the CDR3 is TGTGCCAGCAGTCCGAGGACAGTAGCCAAAAACATTCAGTACTTC. Translating it yields CASSPRTVAKNIQYF.

This sequence joins TRBV4-3 and TRBJ1-3; TRBD1 might be the D (6 bases). V was shortened by 0 bases and J by 4 bases, with 10 bases between the two germline ends. This CDR3 spans 15 amino acids. The V gene's germline CDR1 is LGHNA and CDR2 YSLEER. Here the CDR3 DNA reads TGCGCCAGCAGCCAAGATCGAGGACAGGGAAACACCATATATTTT. Amino acid sequence: CASSQDRGQGNTIYF.

The chain recombines TRBV27 with TRBJ1-5, with TRBD1 matching over 10 bases. V was clipped by 6 bases and J by 7 bases; unmatched bases: 0. The CDR3 totals 12 residues. The germline V gene has CDR1 MNHEY and CDR2 SMNVEV (reference sequence). The CDR3 loop is CASRTGGQPQHF. The CDR3 DNA reads as TGTGCCAGCAGGACAGGGGGCCAGCCCCAGCATTTT.

The J gene is TRBJ2-7, the V gene TRBV7-9, with D maybe TRBD1 (5 bases). There are 12 residues in the CDR3. Germline V gene sequence: CDR1 SEHNR, CDR2 FQNEAQ (reference sequence). Trimming took 4 bases from V and 7 from J, leaving 11 bases between them. The CDR3 here is CASSSSPGEQYF. CDR3 nucleotides: TGTGCCAGCAGCTCTTCACCAGGGGAGCAGTACTTC.

This chain links TRBV23-1 with TRBJ2-7; 8 bases are a match to TRBD1. TRBV23-1 is recorded as an ORF, its role being uncertain. This CDR3 has 16 amino acids. Germline trimming cut 2 bases from V and 2 bases from J; bases unmatched to any gene: 8. DNA of the CDR3: TGCGCCAGCAGTCAACGGGACAGGAAGGATCCCTACGAGCAGTACTTC. This codes for CASSQRDRKDPYEQYF.

The rearrangement links TRBV12-5 to TRBJ2-2; TRBD2 might be the D (5 bases). Germline V lookup: CDR1 LGHNT, CDR2 FRNRAP. The V end was cut by 1 base, the J end by 5 bases, with 11 bases between. This CDR3 is 15 amino acids long. As DNA, the CDR3 is TGTGCTAGTGGTTTGGCATCCGGGGATACCGGGGAGCTGTTTTTT. Translation gives CASGLASGDTGELFF.

This clone was counted a few times. The chain combines TRBV7-6 with TRBJ1-4; TRBD1 is a possible D gene (5 bases). This CDR3 comprises 13 residues. Between the trimmed V and J ends, which lost 5 bases and 8 bases, there was a span of 12 bases. Germline lookup yields CDR1 SGHVS and CDR2 FNYEAQ. The CDR3 region is CASSPGTQEKLFF. The DNA for the CDR3 is TGTGCCAGCAGCCCCGGGACTCAGGAAAAACTGTTTTTT.

V usage is TRBV18 and J usage is TRBJ2-7; weak D call: TRBD1 (6 bases). The CDR3 has 13 residues. Germline CDR1 and CDR2: KGHSH and LQKENI. Trimming took 3 bases from V and 5 from J, leaving 11 bases between them. The CDR3 DNA sequence: TGTGCCAGCTCACCCCAACAGGGAAACGAGCAGTACTTC. As protein: CASSPQQGNEQYF.